A single sample gave rise to the 15 T cell receptor beta chains below, sequenced in a study of blood T cells in healthy people across ages. Using a J-beta primer mix together with a sample-barcoded 5' primer, a second PCR was run for roughly 6 to 11 cycles. TCRdb reanalysed the 5' RACE reads using MiXCR and keeps one entry per CDR3 protein. The sample includes 1.5 million to 2 million distinct CDR3 sequences, around half of them seen just once. The sequenced sample consisted of blood. The receptor source for this set is a woman aged 40 to 50 in good health.

A few counts support this clonotype. The chain is built from TRBV10-3 and TRBJ2-7; possible D gene TRBD1, 6 bases. This CDR3 has 13 amino acids. CDR1 and CDR2 from the germline V gene are ENHRY and SYGVKD. V was clipped by 3 bases and J by 5 bases, with 11 bases between them. As DNA, the CDR3 is TGTGCCATCAGTGAACAGGGCGGCGACGAGCAGTACTTC. Residues: CAISEQGGDEQYF.

This chain links TRBV4-3 with TRBJ2-1; maybe TRBD1 (5 bases). Trimming removed 0 bases from V and 14 bases from J, with 14 bases in between. Per germline, CDR1 LGHNA and CDR2 YSLEER. The CDR3 totals 13 residues. As DNA, the CDR3 is TGCGCCAGCAGCCAAGAGACAGCCTCCGTGGAGTTCTTC. This codes for CASSQETASVEFF.

The chain couples TRBV29-1 to TRBJ2-5; 11 bases match TRBD2. The end of the DNA fits TRBJ2-7 better, so the J call may be wrong. Germline V lookup: CDR1 SQVTM, CDR2 ANQGSEA. This CDR3 spans 15 amino acids. The CDR3 DNA reads as TGCAGCGTCGCCGGGACTAGCGGCTTTTTCTGCGAGCAGTACTTC. Encoded protein: CSVAGTSGFFCEQYF.

The chain uses TRBV5-5 and TRBJ2-7; 8 positions agree with TRBD1. After removal of 5 bases from V and 4 bases from J, the junction contained 14 bases not matched to a gene. CDR3 length: 16 residues. CDR1 and CDR2 from the germline V gene are SGHKS and YYEKEE (reference sequence). The CDR3 here is CASSLGADRALYEQYF. The CDR3 DNA sequence: TGTGCCAGCAGTCTCGGCGCGGACAGGGCATTGTACGAGCAGTACTTC.

This clonotype was picked up a small number of times. This chain links TRBV11-2 with TRBJ1-2, with D possibly being TRBD1 (5 bases). CDR3 length: 16 amino acids. From germline, CDR1 is SGHAT and CDR2 FQNNGV. V was clipped by 5 bases and J by 7 bases, with 23 bases between them. The DNA of the CDR3 is TGTGCCAGCAGCGCCGAGGATCGGTCGGGGCGACCTGGCTACACCTTC. Its protein product is CASSAEDRSGRPGYTF. Combining the CDR3 with reference TRBV11-2 and TRBJ1-2 gives the whole variable domain EAGVAQSPRYKIIEKRQSVAFWCNPISGHATLYWYQQILGQGPKLLIQFQNNGVVDDSQLPKDRFSAERLKGVDSTLKIQPAKLEDSAVYLCASSAEDRSGRPGYTFGSGTRLTVV.

This clonotype has more than one count but fewer than ten. The chain employs TRBV28 and TRBJ2-1; 7 bases line up with TRBD2. The germline V gene encodes CDR1 MDHEN and CDR2 SYDVKM. This CDR3 is built from 11 residues. J was trimmed by 12 bases and V by 3 bases; bases with no gene match: 2. CDR3 bases: TGTGCCAGCAGTTTGTGGGGGGGGCAGTTCTTC. It specifies CASSLWGGQFF. Drawing the rest from reference TRBV28 and TRBJ2-1, the complete variable domain is DVKVTQSSRYLVKRTGEKVFLECVQDMDHENMFWYRQDPGLGLRLIYFSYDVKMKEKGDIPEGYSVSREKKERFSLILESASTNQTSMYLCASSLWGGQFFGPGTRLTVL.

In the case of this clonotype: It may be a read error: a sequence one base away is much more abundant. The V and J genes are TRBV29-1 and TRBJ2-1, with TRBD2 matching over 11 bases. The J call may not be correct, given that the DNA end is closer to TRBJ2-7. Germline V lookup: CDR1 SQVTM, CDR2 ANQGSEA. The CDR3 runs to 13 residues. CDR3 amino acids: CSVLSGGDNEQYF. The CDR3 DNA sequence: TGCAGCGTGCTTAGCGGGGGGGACAATGAGCAGTACTTC.

Turning to this clonotype: The junction departs from the called germline gene at one end, perhaps through a read error. The V gene is TRBV29-1, the J gene TRBJ2-3; no clear D. Germline assignment: CDR1 SQVTM and CDR2 ANQGSEA. The CDR3 sequence is 15 residues long. The CDR3 DNA is TGCAGCGTTGATAAGGATGTAGGCGGCACAGATATGCAGTATTTT. Amino acid sequence: CSVDKDVGGTDMQYF.

This rearrangement joins TRBV28 to TRBJ2-7; unclear D gene. Trimming cost V 10 bases and J 2 bases, with 12 bases left between them. Germline lookup yields CDR1 MDHEN and CDR2 SYDVKM. The CDR3 has 12 amino acids. The CDR3 nucleotides are TGTGCCACCCGAAGGACGGCCTACGAGCAGTACTTC. It translates to CATRRTAYEQYF.

The rearrangement joins TRBV20-1 to TRBJ2-7; D unclear. CDR3 length: 13 amino acids. Trimming cost V 6 bases and J 3 bases, with 15 bases left between them. From germline, CDR1 is DFQATT and CDR2 SNEGSKA (reference sequence). The CDR3 region is CSAADPALYEQYF. CDR3 in DNA: TGCAGTGCCGCCGACCCTGCACTCTACGAGCAGTACTTC.

In its sample, this clonotype was seen a few times. The V and J genes are TRBV12-3 or TRBV12-4 and TRBJ1-1; TRBD1 aligns across 7 bases. The length of the CDR3 is 13 residues. Trimming cost V 9 bases and J 1 base; bases outside gene matches: 5. The CDR3 DNA sequence: TGTGCCAGTAAGGGACAGTCGAACACTGAAGCTTTCTTT. It encodes CASKGQSNTEAFF.

The V call is TRBV20-1, the J call TRBJ2-1; D possibly matches TRBD1 or TRBD2 (5 bases each). With 6 bases removed from V and 3 bases from J, the gap between germline ends came to 18 bases. The CDR3 is 15 amino acids. CDR1 and CDR2 from the germline V gene are DFQATT and SNEGSKA (reference sequence). DNA for the CDR3: TGCAGTGCCCAGACCCGGGACGCAGGCTACAATGAGCAGTTCTTC. Encoded protein: CSAQTRDAGYNEQFF.

V usage is TRBV20-1 and J usage is TRBJ1-5; no firm D call. Germline loops: CDR1 DFQATT, CDR2 SNEGSKA (reference sequence). This CDR3 is built from 17 residues. The V end was cut by 0 bases, the J end by 7 bases, with 22 bases between. CDR3 amino acids: CSARDLLKPRAGQPQHF. Written as DNA, the CDR3 is TGCAGTGCTAGAGACCTACTCAAGCCTAGGGCGGGGCAGCCCCAGCATTTT.

This clonotype was recorded a few times. This chain joins TRBV20-1 and TRBJ2-7; D possibly corresponds to TRBD1 (5 bases). CDR3 length: 14 amino acids. Per germline, CDR1 DFQATT and CDR2 SNEGSKA (reference sequence). V was trimmed by 7 bases and J by 0 bases, leaving 16 bases between them. CDR3: CSVLLDKSSYEQYF. As DNA, the CDR3 is TGCAGTGTTTTGTTGGACAAGAGCTCCTACGAGCAGTACTTC.

The chain has TRBV3-1 and TRBJ2-5; 8 bases fit TRBD2. This CDR3 has 18 residues. Trimming at V came to 3 bases and at J to 0 bases, leaving 12 bases not matched to a gene. The germline V gene has CDR1 LGHDT and CDR2 YNNKEL (reference sequence). CDR3 nucleotides: TGTGCCAGCAGCCACCCCTGGGGGAGCGGGGGCAACCAAGAGACCCAGTACTTC. This encodes CASSHPWGSGGNQETQYF.